This TCR beta chain is from a study of blood T cell repertoires in COVID-19. Study-wide background: Samples representing acute and convalescent COVID-19 were sourced from the United States, Italy and Spain.

The CDR3 has 15 amino acids. Germline assignment: CDR1 PRHDT and CDR2 FYEKMQ (reference sequence). Trimming shortened V by 3 bases and J by 2 bases, and 11 bases separated the two germline ends. In the source study's methods: From reference gene primer amplification, estimates of nucleated cell counts were derived. Measured with immunoSEQ multiplex PCR; TCRdb has only the in-frame clones, and not every one. For V, J and clone size, that table is used; D and trimming come from the DNA. The top ten hold under 5.5% of the sample, which has approximately 90,000 clones, 75% to 90% seen once. The chain employs TRBV13 and TRBJ1-5; possibly TRBD1 for D (6 bases). The sequence was collected from a man in his 60s with COVID-19, enrolled during active disease. The sequenced sample was peripheral blood. CDR3 sequence: CASSFNRDGNQPQHF. CDR3 sequence (DNA): TGTGCCAGCAGCTTCAACAGGGATGGCAATCAGCCCCAGCATTTT.